The 10 T cell receptor beta chains reported below all come from one sample, sequenced in a study of immune cell composition in non-small cell lung cancer. Normal lung sampling was at least 3 cm from the tumour, as distant as possible. The table came from immunoSEQ multiplex PCR; TCRdb's copy has only in-frame clones and leaves some out. The repertoire holds some 6,000 clones, with 60% to 85% as singletons. The source material was non-adjacent lung tissue. The receptors come from a human donor with non-small cell lung cancer.

This clone appeared a few times. The chain joins TRBV4-1 to TRBJ2-4, with 8 bases identical to TRBD1. The germline CDR1 and CDR2 sequences are MGHRA and YSYEKL. The ends lost 4 bases at V and 0 bases at J; junction bases unmatched: 5. The CDR3 has 16 residues. CDR3 coding DNA: TGCGCCAGCAGCCCTGGGACAGGTGGAGCCAAAAACATTCAGTACTTC. It encodes CASSPGTGGAKNIQYF.

J is TRBJ2-7 and V is TRBV4-3; 8 bases map to TRBD2. The J segment lost 6 bases and the V segment lost 1 base, leaving 8 bases of the junction unmatched. Per germline, CDR1 LGHNA and CDR2 YSLEER. This CDR3 is built from 15 residues. CDR3 nucleotides: TGCGCCAGCAGCCAAGGTTTAGCGGGGCCCCTCGAGCAGTACTTC. Protein sequence: CASSQGLAGPLEQYF.

The chain employs TRBV7-8 and TRBJ2-1; no reliable D call. V shed 3 bases and J shed 3 bases, with 12 bases lying between them. The CDR3 sequence is 15 residues long. Germline-derived CDR1 and CDR2 are SGHVS and FQNEAQ. The CDR3, as DNA: TGTGCCAGCAGCTTTCTAGGTCTTCTCTACAATGAGCAGTTCTTC. Translated, it gives CASSFLGLLYNEQFF.

The rearrangement links TRBV4-3 to TRBJ2-5; possible D gene TRBD1, 6 bases. TRBJ2-7 explains the end of the DNA better; the J call may be wrong. Germline loops: CDR1 LGHNA, CDR2 YSLEER. This CDR3 region has 15 residues. The CDR3 spells CASSQGATGFYEQYF. As DNA, the CDR3 is TGCGCCAGCAGCCAAGGGGCCACAGGGTTCTACGAGCAGTACTTC.

The chain is built from TRBV10-3 and TRBJ2-1, with TRBD2 identical over 10 bases. The V gene's germline CDR1 is ENHRY and CDR2 SYGVKD. This CDR3 has 15 amino acids. Germline trimming cut 6 bases from V and 0 bases from J; bases unmatched to any gene: 2. CDR3 nucleotides: TGTGCCATCAGCGGACTAGCGGACTCCTACAATGAGCAGTTCTTC. It specifies CAISGLADSYNEQFF.

The CDR3 coding sequence is TGTGCCAGCAGCCAAGAAAGTTTGACTAGCGGGGCAGAAAGCCGACTAGAGACCCAGTACTTC. Translating gives CASSQESLTSGAESRLETQYF. This sequence joins TRBV4-2 and TRBJ2-5; 11 positions agree with TRBD2. V shed 0 bases and J 4 bases; nucleotides not matched to a gene: 19. Germline-derived CDR1 and CDR2 are LGHNA and YNFKEQ. The length of the CDR3 is 21 residues.

The chain has TRBV5-1 and TRBJ2-1, with 12 bases identical to TRBD2. The CDR3 totals 15 residues. Germline lookup yields CDR1 SGHRS and CDR2 YFSETQ. With V trimmed by 3 bases and J by 9 bases, 7 bases remained unmatched. The CDR3 loop reads CASSSSGGAGTEQFF. The CDR3 nucleotides are TGCGCCAGCAGCTCTAGCGGGGGGGCCGGGACTGAGCAGTTCTTC.

This rearrangement joins TRBV4-1 to TRBJ2-7; D uncertain. Between the trimmed V and J ends, which lost 2 bases and 1 base, there was a span of 12 bases. This CDR3 contains 15 residues. In germline, CDR1 is MGHRA, CDR2 YSYEKL. The CDR3 sequence is CASSQSPPRSYEQYF. The CDR3 coding sequence is TGCGCCAGCAGCCAAAGCCCTCCGAGATCCTACGAGCAGTACTTC.

The sample holds one count of this clone. V gene TRBV7-2 combines with J gene TRBJ2-7, with a tentative D call TRBD1 (6 bases). Germline loops: CDR1 SGHTA, CDR2 FQGNSA. This CDR3 is 15 amino acids long. Trimming took 2 bases from V and 3 from J, leaving 14 bases between them. This CDR3 is CASSLQGPSSYEQYF. Written as DNA, the CDR3 is TGTGCCAGCAGCTTACAGGGGCCCTCGAGCTACGAGCAGTACTTC.

The chain is built from TRBV11-2 and TRBJ2-7, with a weak D call TRBD1 (7 bases). Trimming shortened V by 1 base and J by 5 bases, and 9 bases separated the two germline ends. CDR3 length equals 13 residues. The V gene's germline CDR1 is SGHAT and CDR2 FQNNGV. The CDR3 reads CASSLAGGNEQYF. DNA for the CDR3: TGTGCCAGCAGCTTAGCAGGGGGGAACGAGCAGTACTTC.